One sample yielded the 8 T cell receptor beta chains listed below, sequenced in a study of blood T cell repertoires in COVID-19. Measured with immunoSEQ multiplex PCR; TCRdb has only the in-frame clones, and not every one. In the table there are about 210,000 clones, roughly four fifths of which are singletons. The specimen sequenced was peripheral blood. The receptors stem from a woman in her 40s with acute or convalescent COVID-19.

DNA for the CDR3: TGTGCCAGCAGCTTAGGTACCGCGAGAGGGGGAAATGAGCAGTTCTTC. It yields the protein CASSLGTARGGNEQFF. The chain recombines TRBV11-3 with TRBJ2-1; possibly TRBD1 for D (6 bases). Germline V gives CDR1 SGHNT, CDR2 YENEEA. This CDR3 comprises 16 residues. V was clipped by 1 base and J by 7 bases, with 17 bases between them.

The rearrangement links TRBV2 to TRBJ1-1, with TRBD1 matching over 9 bases. Germline CDR1 reads SNHLY; CDR2 reads FYNNEI. The CDR3 runs 14 residues. The junction had 10 bases not matched to a gene; V was cut back by 6 bases and J by 8 bases. CDR3 in amino acids: CASSLQLQGAEAFF. The CDR3 DNA follows: TGTGCCAGCAGCCTTCAATTACAGGGGGCGGAAGCTTTCTTT. Drawing the rest from reference TRBV2 and TRBJ1-1, the complete variable domain is EPEVTQTPSHQVTQMGQEVILRCVPISNHLYFYWYRQILGQKVEFLVSFYNNEISEKSEIFDDQFSVERPDGSNFTLKIRSTKLEDSAMYFCASSLQLQGAEAFFGQGTRLTVV.

The V call is TRBV19, the J call TRBJ2-6; 8 bases align to TRBD1. Per germline, CDR1 LNHDA and CDR2 SQIVND (reference sequence). V lost 4 bases and J lost 0; bases outside the gene matches: 2. The CDR3 length is 16 residues. Here the CDR3 DNA reads TGTGCCAGTAGTAACAGGGGGATCTCTGGGGCCAACGTCCTGACTTTC. Translation gives CASSNRGISGANVLTF.

This rearrangement joins TRBV10-2 to TRBJ2-1, with 16 bases fitting TRBD2. CDR3 length equals 15 residues. Germline assignment: CDR1 WSHSY and CDR2 SAAADI. J lost 10 bases, V lost 10 bases, and 10 bases had no gene match. The CDR3 loop is CATKGTSGGAREQFF. The CDR3 bases are TGCGCCACCAAGGGGACTAGCGGGGGGGCTCGAGAGCAGTTCTTC.

This chain joins TRBV4-2 and TRBJ1-4; TRBD1 is a possible D gene (5 bases). The CDR3 has 15 amino acids. Germline V gives CDR1 LGHNA, CDR2 YNFKEQ. V was trimmed by 1 base and J by 2 bases, leaving 8 bases between them. As DNA, the CDR3 is TGTGCCAGCAGCCAAGGGGGGGTTACTAATGAAAAACTGTTTTTT. It yields the protein CASSQGGVTNEKLFF.

This chain uses TRBV21-1 with TRBJ1-4; TRBD1, the table's D call, was not compared with the DNA. TRBV21-1 is a known pseudogene. The CDR3 has 14 residues. The CDR3 protein is CASTVYRVNEKLFF. CDR3 DNA sequence: TGTGCCAGCACCGTTTACAGGGTTAATGAAAAACTGTTTTTT.

There are a few counts of this clone. This chain joins TRBV6-5 and TRBJ1-2; TRBD1 agrees at 7 bases. V lost 4 bases to trimming and J lost 6 bases; unmatched junction nucleotides: 11. This CDR3 has 15 amino acids. Germline assignment: CDR1 MNHEY and CDR2 SVGAGI. The CDR3 DNA follows: TGTGCCAGCAGTTCCTCGACAGGGAAGTTGAATGGCTACACCTTC. This gives the protein CASSSSTGKLNGYTF.

The V and J genes are TRBV2 and TRBJ1-5; unclear D gene. Germline V lookup: CDR1 SNHLY, CDR2 FYNNEI. The CDR3 extends over 15 amino acids. The V gene lost 6 bases and the J gene lost 2 bases, with 14 bases spanning the gap. The CDR3 reads CASSPERARNQPQHF. The CDR3 coding sequence is TGTGCCAGCAGCCCAGAGAGGGCTCGCAATCAGCCCCAGCATTTT. Variable domain in full (rest from reference TRBV2 and TRBJ1-5): EPEVTQTPSHQVTQMGQEVILRCVPISNHLYFYWYRQILGQKVEFLVSFYNNEISEKSEIFDDQFSVERPDGSNFTLKIRSTKLEDSAMYFCASSPERARNQPQHFGDGTRLSIL.